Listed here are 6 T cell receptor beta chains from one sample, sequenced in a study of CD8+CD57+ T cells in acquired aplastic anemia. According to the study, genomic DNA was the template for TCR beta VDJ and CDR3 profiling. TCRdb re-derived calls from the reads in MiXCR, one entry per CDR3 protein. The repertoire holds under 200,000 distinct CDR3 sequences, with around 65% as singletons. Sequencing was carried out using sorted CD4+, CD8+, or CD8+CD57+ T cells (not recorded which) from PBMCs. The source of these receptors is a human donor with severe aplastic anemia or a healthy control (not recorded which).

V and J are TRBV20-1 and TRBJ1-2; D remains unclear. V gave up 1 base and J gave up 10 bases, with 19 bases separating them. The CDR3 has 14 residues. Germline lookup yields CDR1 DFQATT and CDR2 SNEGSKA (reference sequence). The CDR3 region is CSARAIAPVLDYTF. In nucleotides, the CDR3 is TGCAGTGCTAGAGCAATCGCGCCGGTTTTGGACTACACCTTC.

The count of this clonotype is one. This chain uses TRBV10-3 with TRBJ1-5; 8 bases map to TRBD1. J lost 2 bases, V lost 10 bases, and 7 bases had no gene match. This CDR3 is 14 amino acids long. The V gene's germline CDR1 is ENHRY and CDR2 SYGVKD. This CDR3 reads CATKDREGNQPQHF. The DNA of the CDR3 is TGTGCCACCAAGGACAGGGAAGGCAATCAGCCCCAGCATTTT.

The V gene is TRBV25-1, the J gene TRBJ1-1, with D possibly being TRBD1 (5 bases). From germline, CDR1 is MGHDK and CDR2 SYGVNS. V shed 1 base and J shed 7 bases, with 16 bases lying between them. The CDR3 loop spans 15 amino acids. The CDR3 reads CASSESGRAEGEAFF. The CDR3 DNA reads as TGTGCCAGCAGTGAATCAGGCAGGGCTGAGGGTGAAGCTTTCTTT.

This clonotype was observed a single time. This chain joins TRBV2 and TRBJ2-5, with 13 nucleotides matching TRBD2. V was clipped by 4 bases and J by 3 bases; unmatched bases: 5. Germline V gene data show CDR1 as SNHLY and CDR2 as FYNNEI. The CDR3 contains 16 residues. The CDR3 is CASSGGTSGKEETQYF. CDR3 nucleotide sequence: TGTGCCAGCAGTGGAGGGACTAGCGGGAAGGAAGAGACCCAGTACTTC.

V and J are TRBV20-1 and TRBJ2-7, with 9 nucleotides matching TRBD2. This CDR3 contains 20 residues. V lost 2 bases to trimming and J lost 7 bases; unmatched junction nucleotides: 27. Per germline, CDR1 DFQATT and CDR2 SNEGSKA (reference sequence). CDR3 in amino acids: CSARIFGQGPWVAGEGEQYF. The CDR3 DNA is TGCAGTGCTAGAATCTTTGGGCAGGGGCCCTGGGTAGCGGGAGAGGGTGAGCAGTACTTC.

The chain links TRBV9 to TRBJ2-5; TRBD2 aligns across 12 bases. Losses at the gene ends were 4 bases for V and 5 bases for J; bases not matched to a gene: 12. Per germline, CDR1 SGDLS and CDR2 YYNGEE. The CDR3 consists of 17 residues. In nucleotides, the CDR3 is TGTGCCAGCAGCCCTGGGACTAGCGGGTTTAGGGTGGAGACCCAGTACTTC. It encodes CASSPGTSGFRVETQYF. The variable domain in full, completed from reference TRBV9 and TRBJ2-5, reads DSGVTQTPKHLITATGQRVTLRCSPRSGDLSVYWYQQSLDQGLQFLIQYYNGEERAKGNILERFSAQQFPDLHSELNLSSLELGDSALYFCASSPGTSGFRVETQYFGPGTRLLVL.